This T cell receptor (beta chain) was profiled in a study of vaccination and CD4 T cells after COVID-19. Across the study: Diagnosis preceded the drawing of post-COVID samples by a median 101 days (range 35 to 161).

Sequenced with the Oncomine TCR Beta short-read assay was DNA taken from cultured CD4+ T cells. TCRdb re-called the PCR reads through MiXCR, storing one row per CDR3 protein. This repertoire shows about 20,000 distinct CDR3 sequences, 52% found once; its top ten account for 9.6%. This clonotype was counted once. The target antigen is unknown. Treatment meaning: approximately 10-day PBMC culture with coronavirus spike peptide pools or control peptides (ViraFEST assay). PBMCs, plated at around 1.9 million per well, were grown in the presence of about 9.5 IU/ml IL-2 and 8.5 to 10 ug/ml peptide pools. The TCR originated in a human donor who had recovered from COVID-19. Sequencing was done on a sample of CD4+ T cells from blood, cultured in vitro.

The DNA for the CDR3 is TGTGCCAGCAGGCTGACAGGGTTCGGCGGGGAGCTGTTTTTT. This sequence encodes CASRLTGFGGELFF. V and J are TRBV6-2 or TRBV6-3 and TRBJ2-2, with TRBD1 matching 7 bases. Looked up from germline, CDR1 is MNHEY and CDR2 is SVGEGT. This CDR3 region has 14 residues. Trimming removed 6 bases from V and 7 bases from J; junction bases left unmatched: 8.